These T cell receptor beta chains were read from a single sample in a study of shared clonotypes between healthy human individuals. The method was immunoSEQ multiplex PCR; TCRdb's version includes in-frame clones alone and lacks a portion of them. The sample lists over 2 million clones; over 85% were seen once. Specimen: naive CD4+ T cells sorted from blood. These receptors were taken from a man between 18 and 35 years old in good health. Both conserved end residues are part of each CDR3. The D gene is left open where the match is weak. Size tells how often a clone was seen (once, few, many) or the class of an expanded clone, and some rows leave it out.

>TRBV7-9|-|-|TRBJ1-2
CASSPQGRPTNYGYTF
TGTGCCAGCAGCCCCCAGGGACGGCCAACTAACTATGGCTACACCTTC
>TRBV5-1|once|TRBD2|TRBJ2-5
CASSFGRGQETQYF
TGCGCCAGCAGCTTCGGGCGGGGGCAAGAGACCCAGTACTTC
>TRBV7-2|-|-|TRBJ1-4
CASSQKGGNEKLFF
TGTGCCAGCAGCCAGAAAGGCGGGAATGAAAAACTGTTTTTT
>TRBV28|-|-|TRBJ2-7
CASSRGTFAGQYF
TGTGCCAGCAGCAGGGGGACTTTCGCTGGGCAGTACTTC
>TRBV18|once|-|TRBJ1-5
CASSRQGNQPQHF
TGTGCCAGCTCACGGCAGGGTAATCAGCCCCAGCATTTT
>TRBV28|-|-|TRBJ1-5
CASSSPDRWGQPQHF
TGTGCCAGCAGTTCCCCGGACCGGTGGGGTCAGCCCCAGCATTTT
>TRBV5-1|-|TRBD1|TRBJ1-5
CASSLAGTGGAEPQHF
TGCGCCAGCAGCTTGGCCGGGACAGGGGGTGCGGAGCCCCAGCATTTT
>TRBV5-6|-|-|TRBJ1-1
CASSQGTLEAFF
TGTGCCAGCAGCCAAGGGACCCTTGAAGCTTTCTTT
>TRBV29-1|once|-|TRBJ1-1
CSVERSTEAFF
TGCAGCGTTGAAAGGAGCACTGAAGCTTTCTTT
>TRBV7-2|-|TRBD2|TRBJ2-7
CASSPGLQYEQYF
TGTGCCAGCAGCCCGGGACTACAATACGAGCAGTACTTC
>TRBV5-1|-|TRBD1|TRBJ2-1
CASSPGQGGTYNEQFF
TGCGCCAGCAGCCCCGGACAGGGCGGCACCTACAATGAGCAGTTCTTC
>TRBV2|-|-|TRBJ2-3
CASSGVVRTASTDTQYF
TGTGCCAGCAGTGGGGTGGTCAGGACTGCAAGTACAGATACGCAGTATTTT
>TRBV29-1|-|TRBD2|TRBJ2-7
CSVESSGGAAEQYF
TGCAGCGTCGAATCTAGCGGGGGGGCCGCCGAGCAGTACTTC
>TRBV19|-|-|TRBJ2-1
CASSTLAGSRLYNYNEQFF
TGTGCCAGTTCCACTCTGGCGGGGTCTCGACTTTACAACTACAATGAGCAGTTCTTC
>TRBV9|-|-|TRBJ2-7
CASSGRDSPTYEQYF
TGTGCCAGCAGCGGGCGGGACAGCCCTACCTACGAGCAGTACTTC
>TRBV2|-|TRBD1|TRBJ2-7
CASSEVPRGYEQYF
TGTGCCAGCAGTGAGGTGCCCAGGGGGTACGAGCAGTACTTC
>TRBV5-6|-|-|TRBJ1-2
CASSFMGYTF
TGTGCCAGCAGCTTCATGGGCTACACCTTC
>TRBV2|-|-|TRBJ2-5
CASSRVKETQYF
TGTGCCAGCAGTCGAGTAAAAGAGACCCAGTACTTC
>TRBV28|-|TRBD2|TRBJ2-3
CASSPLAGSTDTQYF
TGTGCCAGCAGTCCTCTAGCGGGGAGCACAGATACGCAGTATTTT
>TRBV7-9|-|-|TRBJ2-7
CASKEGNTYEQYF
TGTGCCAGCAAGGAGGGGAATACCTACGAGCAGTACTTC
>TRBV25-1|once|TRBD2|TRBJ2-2
CASRLSGTDTGELFF
TGTGCCAGCAGACTTAGCGGGACGGACACCGGGGAGCTGTTTTTT
>TRBV7-2|-|-|TRBJ2-3
CASSLEIRQTDTQYF
TGTGCCAGCAGCTTAGAGATACGTCAAACAGATACGCAGTATTTT
>TRBV29-1|-|-|TRBJ1-2
CSVEREALPNYGYTF
TGCAGCGTTGAAAGAGAGGCCCTCCCTAACTATGGCTACACCTTC
>TRBV10-3|once|TRBD1|TRBJ1-2
CAISEYLGTATSYGYTF
TGTGCCATCAGTGAGTACTTGGGGACAGCAACATCCTATGGCTACACCTTC
>TRBV5-1|-|TRBD1|TRBJ2-2
CASSSGQGFAGELFF
TGCGCCAGCAGCTCCGGACAGGGGTTCGCCGGGGAGCTGTTTTTT
>TRBV5-6|-|TRBD1|TRBJ2-3
CASSLLSDRPTDTQYF
TGTGCCAGCAGCTTGCTCTCGGACAGGCCCACAGATACGCAGTATTTT
>TRBV6-5|-|TRBD1|TRBJ2-3
CASSIQGAVDTQYF
TGTGCCAGCAGTATACAGGGGGCTGTAGATACGCAGTATTTT
>TRBV28|-|-|TRBJ2-7
CASSLRVHEQYF
TGTGCCAGCAGCCTCAGGGTCCACGAGCAGTACTTC
>TRBV10-3|-|-|TRBJ2-5
CAISESRKETQYF
TGTGCCATCAGTGAGTCGAGAAAAGAGACCCAGTACTTC
>TRBV5-4|few|-|TRBJ2-5
CASSLDSGQETQYF
TGTGCCAGCAGCTTGGATTCAGGGCAAGAGACCCAGTACTTC
>TRBV5-1|few|-|TRBJ2-6
CASSPDGVAANVLTF
TGCGCCAGCAGCCCCGACGGGGTAGCGGCCAACGTCCTGACTTTC
>TRBV6-5|-|-|TRBJ2-2
CASRMYVQSSGELFF
TGTGCCAGCAGGATGTACGTGCAGAGCTCCGGGGAGCTGTTTTTT
>TRBV5-1|-|TRBD2|TRBJ2-3
CASSPGTSGRAQYF
TGCGCCAGCAGCCCCGGGACTAGCGGGAGAGCGCAGTATTTT
>TRBV2|-|-|TRBJ1-3
CASSEFGQNKRGTIYF
TGTGCCAGCAGTGAATTCGGACAGAATAAGAGGGGCACCATATATTTT